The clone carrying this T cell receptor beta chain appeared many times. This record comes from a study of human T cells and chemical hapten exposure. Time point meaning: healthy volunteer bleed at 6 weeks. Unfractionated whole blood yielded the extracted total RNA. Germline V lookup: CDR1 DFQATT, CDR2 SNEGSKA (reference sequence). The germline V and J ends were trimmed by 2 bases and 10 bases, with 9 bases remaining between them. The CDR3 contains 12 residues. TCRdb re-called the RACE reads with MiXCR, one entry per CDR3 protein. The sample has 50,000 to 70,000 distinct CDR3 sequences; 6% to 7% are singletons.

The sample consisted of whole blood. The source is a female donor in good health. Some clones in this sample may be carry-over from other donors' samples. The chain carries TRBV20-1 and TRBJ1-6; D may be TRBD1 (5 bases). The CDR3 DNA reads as TGCAGTGCTAGACGACAGCAATCACCCCTCCACTTT. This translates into CSARRQQSPLHF.